This paragraph reports one T cell receptor beta chain. The antigen is unknown. The entry originates in a study of cytomegalovirus exposure and HLA in healthy donors. Study at large: There were nearly 120 million unique TCR beta sequences, drawn from roughly 200 million T cells, in an earlier analysis. Points from the study as a whole: About 87% or about 30% of the time was how often most TCR beta V segments were productive, according to an earlier analysis. Investigators reported 150 to 200 TCR beta chains as tied to cytomegalovirus.

The CDR3 spans 18 residues. Trimming cost V 4 bases and J 2 bases, with 20 bases left between them. The germline CDR1 and CDR2 sequences are SNHLY and FYNNEI. When sampled, the donors appeared nominally healthy, though they likely had unrecorded immune exposures. PCR amplification relied on 60 Vbeta primers (plus 13 Jbeta primers). Method: immunoSEQ multiplex PCR; TCRdb's copy keeps in-frame clones and lacks some. Counted here are fewer than 150,000 clones, approximately 80% occurring once; the ten biggest clones make up 3.7%. Sequenced sample: PBMCs. V is TRBV2 and J is TRBJ1-4; perhaps TRBD1 as D (6 bases). This TCR derives from a human donor in good health. The CDR3 spells CASSVHFENRVTNEKLFF. The CDR3 coding sequence is TGTGCCAGCAGTGTCCATTTTGAAAACAGGGTTACTAATGAAAAACTGTTTTTT.